This T cell receptor (beta chain) was obtained from a study of long-term antiretroviral therapy in people with HIV. General observations from the study: HIV repertoires spanned narrower CDR3 length ranges than controls.

This CDR3 contains 15 residues. The germline CDR1 and CDR2 sequences are SQVTM and ANQGSEA. With 2 bases removed from V and 7 bases from J, the gap between germline ends came to 20 bases. The run of the v3.0 immunoSEQ assay was at survey level. Some clones are missing from TCRdb's copy, which holds only in-frame ones; the method was immunoSEQ multiplex PCR. Seen here are approximately 15,000 clones, about 86% observed once, and the top ten hold more than 7%. Note on this clone: Its cognate antigen is unknown.

Post-ART PBMC samples numbered at least two per donor, and pre-ART ones at least one. Clinicians in the United States treated all participants with HIV. V usage is TRBV29-1 and J usage is TRBJ1-2, with D perhaps TRBD1 (6 bases). The receptor was isolated from a man between 18 and 29 years old with HIV. The starting material was unsorted PBMCs, obtained 0.1 years after starting antiretroviral therapy. The CDR3 loop is CSVERTKVGGAGYTF. DNA of the CDR3: TGCAGCGTTGAACGCACGAAGGTAGGGGGAGCTGGCTACACCTTC.